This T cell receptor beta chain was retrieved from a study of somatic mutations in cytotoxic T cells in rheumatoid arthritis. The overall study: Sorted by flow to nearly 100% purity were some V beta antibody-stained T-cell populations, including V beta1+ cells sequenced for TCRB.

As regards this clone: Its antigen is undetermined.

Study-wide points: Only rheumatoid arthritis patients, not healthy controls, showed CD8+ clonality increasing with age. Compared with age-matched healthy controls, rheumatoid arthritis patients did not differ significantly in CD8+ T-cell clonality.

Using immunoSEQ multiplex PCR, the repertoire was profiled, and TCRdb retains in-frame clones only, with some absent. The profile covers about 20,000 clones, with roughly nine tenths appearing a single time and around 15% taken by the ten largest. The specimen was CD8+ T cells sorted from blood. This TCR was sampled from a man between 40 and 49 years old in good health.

The CDR3 region is CASSPPPGQDYYEQYF. The CDR3 nucleotides read TGTGCCAGCAGCCCCCCCCCAGGACAGGATTACTACGAGCAGTACTTC. The chain has TRBV7-9 and TRBJ2-7; 7 bases map to TRBD1. V lost 5 bases and J lost 3; bases outside the gene matches: 13. Germline V gives CDR1 SEHNR, CDR2 FQNEAQ (reference sequence). The CDR3 is 16 amino acids. The variable domain in full, completed from reference TRBV7-9 and TRBJ2-7, reads DTGVSQNPRHKITKRGQNVTFRCDPISEHNRLYWYRQTLGQGPEFLTYFQNEAQLEKSRLLSDRFSAERPKGSFSTLEIQRTEQGDSAMYLCASSPPPGQDYYEQYFGPGTRLTVT.